These 10 T cell receptor beta chains were all obtained from the same sample, sequenced in a study of blood T cell repertoires in COVID-19 (dated by TCRdb to between 2020 and 2021). Libraries were made using the immunoSEQ multiplex PCR assay. What TCRdb holds here is the immuneACCESS table cut down to in-frame rearrangements. Part of the clones is not present; checked against another copy, under half of the missing clones reflect an unresolved V gene, and the others are unexplained. The table for this sample lists approximately 150,000 clones; over 60% of them were counted only once. The ten most abundant clones make up approximately 16% of the sample. Sample: peripheral blood. These receptors were taken from a man in his fifties or sixties with acute or convalescent COVID-19.

This clone occurred once. The chain links TRBV13 to TRBJ2-4; tentatively, D is TRBD1 (5 bases). CDR1 PRHDT and CDR2 FYEKMQ come from the germline V gene (reference sequence). The CDR3 totals 14 residues. V lost 0 bases to trimming and J lost 9 bases, with 12 bases between them. The CDR3 loop is CASSLGQGASIQYF. The DNA for the CDR3 is TGTGCCAGCAGCTTAGGGCAGGGTGCGTCCATTCAGTACTTC. The full variable domain, in which reference TRBV13 and TRBJ2-4 provide the parts outside the CDR3, is AAGVIQSPRHLIKEKRETATLKCYPIPRHDTVYWYQQGPGQDPQFLISFYEKMQSDKGSIPDRFSAQQFSDYHSELNMSSLELGDSALYFCASSLGQGASIQYFGAGTRLSVL.

This clone was picked up a small number of times. This chain links TRBV10-2 with TRBJ1-1; D is ambiguous. The CDR3 totals 12 residues. The germline V gene encodes CDR1 WSHSY and CDR2 SAAADI. The V and J ends lost 2 bases and 5 bases respectively, with 6 bases between them. CDR3 sequence: CASSEAQTEAFF. The CDR3 coding sequence is TGCGCCAGCAGTGAGGCCCAGACTGAAGCTTTCTTT.

The chain employs TRBV9 and TRBJ2-5; 9 nucleotides agree with TRBD1. Looked up from germline, CDR1 is SGDLS and CDR2 is YYNGEE. The CDR3 contains 14 residues. V shed 4 bases and J 4 bases; nucleotides not matched to a gene: 5. As DNA, the CDR3 is TGTGCCAGCAGCTTATGGACAGGGGCAGAGACCCAGTACTTC. This sequence encodes CASSLWTGAETQYF.

This clone was counted only a few times. The DNA of the CDR3 is TGTGCCAGCAGCTTGAGGGGACAGGGATCAATGAACACTGAAGCTTTCTTT. It encodes CASSLRGQGSMNTEAFF. The chain recombines TRBV5-5 with TRBJ1-1; TRBD1 aligns across 9 bases. J was trimmed by 0 bases and V by 1 base; bases with no gene match: 7. Per germline, CDR1 SGHKS and CDR2 YYEKEE (reference sequence). This CDR3 spans 17 amino acids.

The chain recombines TRBV5-6 with TRBJ2-1, with 8 nucleotides matching TRBD2. This CDR3 region has 14 residues. The V gene's germline CDR1 is SGHDT and CDR2 YYEEEE. The V segment lost 6 bases and the J segment 6 bases; nucleotides outside the gene matches: 8. The CDR3 sequence is CASIMSGTSNEQFF. In DNA, the CDR3 is TGTGCCAGCATTATGTCCGGGACTAGCAATGAGCAGTTCTTC.

The rearrangement joins TRBV5-1 to TRBJ2-3; 9 bases are a match to TRBD2. Per germline, CDR1 SGHRS and CDR2 YFSETQ. The CDR3 is 15 residues long. Trimming at V came to 0 bases and at J to 4 bases, leaving 3 bases not matched to a gene. CDR3 in amino acids: CASSLEASGADTQYF. The CDR3 region has the DNA TGCGCCAGCAGCTTGGAGGCTAGCGGGGCAGATACGCAGTATTTT.

A few counts support this clone. The chain links TRBV28 to TRBJ1-3; unclear D gene. Trimming removed 2 bases from V and 0 bases from J, with 8 bases in between. CDR1 is MDHEN, CDR2 SYDVKM, per germline. The CDR3 covers 15 residues. The CDR3 here is CASSLPNLSGNTIYF. The CDR3 nucleotides are TGTGCCAGCAGTTTACCTAACCTCTCTGGAAACACCATATATTTT. The full variable domain, with the rest looked up from reference TRBV28 and TRBJ1-3, is DVKVTQSSRYLVKRTGEKVFLECVQDMDHENMFWYRQDPGLGLRLIYFSYDVKMKEKGDIPEGYSVSREKKERFSLILESASTNQTSMYLCASSLPNLSGNTIYFGEGSWLTVV.

J is TRBJ1-2 and V is TRBV11-2; possible D gene TRBD1, 6 bases. Germline V gene sequence: CDR1 SGHAT, CDR2 FQNNGV. V lost 0 bases to trimming and J lost 4 bases, with 12 bases between them. This CDR3 region has 15 residues. Here the CDR3 reads CASSLEGAASYGYTF. The CDR3 coding sequence is TGTGCCAGCAGCTTAGAGGGGGCGGCAAGCTATGGCTACACCTTC.

The chain couples TRBV15 to TRBJ1-5, with a tentative D call TRBD1 (5 bases). In germline, CDR1 is LNHNV, CDR2 YYDKDF (reference sequence). The CDR3 extends over 13 amino acids. Trimming shortened V by 4 bases and J by 4 bases, and 8 bases separated the two germline ends. This CDR3 is CATSTAGNQPQHF. The DNA for the CDR3 is TGTGCCACCAGCACGGCAGGGAATCAGCCCCAGCATTTT. The full variable domain, completed using reference TRBV15 and TRBJ1-5, is DAMVIQNPRYQVTQFGKPVTLSCSQTLNHNVMYWYQQKSSQAPKLLFHYYDKDFNNEADTPDNFQSRRPNTSFCFLDIRSPGLGDTAMYLCATSTAGNQPQHFGDGTRLSIL.

The chain carries TRBV4-1 and TRBJ1-1, with 7 bases fitting TRBD1. Germline CDR1 reads MGHRA; CDR2 reads YSYEKL. After removal of 4 bases from V and 1 base from J, the junction contained 3 bases not matched to a gene. This CDR3 contains 14 residues. The chain's CDR3 is CASSRGQRNTEAFF. In DNA, the CDR3 is TGCGCCAGCAGCCGGGGACAGAGGAACACTGAAGCTTTCTTT.